The entry below describes one T cell receptor (beta chain). The ends were cut back, 7 bases at V and 8 bases at J, with 23 bases in the middle. The CDR3 is 15 amino acids. Germline assignment: CDR1 LNHDA and CDR2 SQIVND (reference sequence). Methods used by the authors: Amplification from reference gene primers served as the basis for estimated nucleated cell counts. Sequencing used immunoSEQ multiplex PCR; TCRdb keeps in-frame clones, though not all of them. D and trimming were read from the DNA, whereas the V and J calls and clone size are those reported in that table. The sample lists some 19,000 clones, 77% seen once, with about 15% in the top ten. The data originate from a study of blood T cell repertoires in COVID-19.

The chain has TRBV19 and TRBJ1-2; perhaps TRBD1 as D (5 bases). Sequenced sample: peripheral blood. This receptor was taken from a man between 65 and 85 years old with COVID-19, enrolled during active disease. The CDR3, as DNA: TGTGCCAGTAATCAGGGTCCTACCACTTCTGGCGGCTACACCTTC. This encodes CASNQGPTTSGGYTF.